This paragraph reports one T cell receptor beta chain. Germline V gene lookup returns CDR1 SQVTM and CDR2 ANQGSEA. The length of the CDR3 is 16 residues. Trimming stripped 3 bases from V and 2 bases from J, with 18 bases between. This record belongs to a study of patients and donors after allogeneic stem cell transplantation. TCRdb analysed the RT-PCR reads with MiXCR anew, one entry per CDR3 protein. Of 800,000 to 1,000,000 distinct CDR3 sequences listed, under 20% are singletons. The sequencing sample was made of blood, either unsorted or a sorted T cell fraction (not recorded which). The sequence was obtained from a human donor who was either an allogeneic HSCT recipient or a stem cell or donor lymphocyte infusion donor (not recorded which). It is not recorded whose cells these are; they may come from a transplant donor. V is TRBV29-1 and J is TRBJ2-3, with D maybe TRBD2 (5 bases). The CDR3 DNA sequence: TGCAGCGTTGAGAAAGGTGGGAGCAGGATCACAGATACGCAGTATTTT. Protein: CSVEKGGSRITDTQYF.